This TCR beta chain emerged from a study of blood T cell repertoires in COVID-19. As for the study in general: Samples representing acute and convalescent COVID-19 were sourced from the United States, Italy and Spain.

Between the trimmed V and J ends, which lost 1 base and 0 bases, there was a span of 11 bases. The CDR3 is 16 residues long. CDR1 and CDR2 from the germline V gene are SGDLS and YYNGEE. Participants had their cohort set by participant-reported clinical history. Some clones are missing from TCRdb's copy, which holds only in-frame ones; the method was immunoSEQ multiplex PCR. The sample records under 300,000 clones, roughly 81% being singletons. This TCR was recovered from a woman aged 45-59 years who had been exposed to COVID-19. The rearrangement joins TRBV9 to TRBJ1-3, with unresolved D. Sequenced: PBMCs or T cells enriched from blood (not recorded which). This chain's CDR3 is CASSVREGNSGNTIYF. CDR3 in DNA: TGTGCCAGCAGCGTAAGGGAGGGAAACTCTGGAAACACCATATATTTT.